This is a list of T cell receptor beta chains from one sample in a study of blood T cell repertoires in COVID-19. Sequencing was performed with immunoSEQ multiplex PCR; in TCRdb, only in-frame clones are kept and a portion is missing. The sample has roughly 190,000 clones, roughly four fifths seen once; the top ten hold around 5.5%. The sequencing input was peripheral blood. These receptors were obtained from an older woman with active or convalescent COVID-19. Both conserved end residues are part of each CDR3. Fields, in order: D gene, clone size, J gene, V gene, CDR3 DNA, CDR3 protein. A D gene is named only where the DNA matches it firmly. Size tells how often a clone was seen (once, few, many) or the class of an expanded clone, and some rows leave it out.

>TRBD2|.|TRBJ2-1|TRBV11-2
TGTGCCAGCAGCTGGGGACTAGCGGGGAAGACTGAGCAGTTCTTC
CASSWGLAGKTEQFF
>TRBD1|.|TRBJ2-2|TRBV7-9
TGTGCCAGCAGCTCCCCATCAGGGGGCTCGAACACCGGGGAGCTGTTTTTT
CASSSPSGGSNTGELFF
>TRBD1|.|TRBJ2-7|TRBV7-9
TGTGCCAGCAGCCAGGGGACAGGTTACTACGAGCAGTACTTC
CASSQGTGYYEQYF
>TRBD1|.|TRBJ2-1|TRBV5-1
TGCGCCAGCAGCTTGCTTTGGGGACAGGGGGCCGTGGGTGAGCAGTTCTTC
CASSLLWGQGAVGEQFF
>.|.|TRBJ1-5|TRBV6-1
TGTGCCAGCAGTGGAGGGACTGGGGTAAGTGGCAATCAGCCCCAGCATTTT
CASSGGTGVSGNQPQHF
>.|.|TRBJ1-2|TRBV9
TGTGCCAGCAGCACTGGCCGGGGTCCCCATGGCTACACCTTC
CASSTGRGPHGYTF
>TRBD1|.|TRBJ1-1|TRBV7-6
TGTGCCAGCAGCCCACGGACAGGGGGGGCCACTGAAGCTTTCTTT
CASSPRTGGATEAFF
>TRBD1|.|TRBJ1-5|TRBV15
TGTGCCACCAGCAGAGGCGGGACAGGAAATCAGCCCCAGCATTTT
CATSRGGTGNQPQHF
>TRBD1|.|TRBJ1-5|TRBV18
TGTGCCAGCTCACTAACAGGGGGCGATGGGCAGCCCCAGCATTTT
CASSLTGGDGQPQHF
>TRBD1|many|TRBJ1-1|TRBV6-5
TGTGCCAGCAGCCCACGACAGGGAGGCACTGAAGCTTTCTTT
CASSPRQGGTEAFF
>TRBD2|once|TRBJ2-1|TRBV7-2
TGTGCCAGCAGCTCTGAAGCGGGATCCTACAATGAGCAGTTCTTC
CASSSEAGSYNEQFF